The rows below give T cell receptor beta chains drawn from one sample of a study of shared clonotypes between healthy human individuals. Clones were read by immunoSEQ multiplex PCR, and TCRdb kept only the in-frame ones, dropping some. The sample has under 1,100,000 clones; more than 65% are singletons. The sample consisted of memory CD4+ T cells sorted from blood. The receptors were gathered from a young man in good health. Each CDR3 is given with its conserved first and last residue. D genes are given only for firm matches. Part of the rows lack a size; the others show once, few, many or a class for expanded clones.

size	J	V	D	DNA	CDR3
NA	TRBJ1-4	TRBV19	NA	TGTGCCAGTACCGCGCTGGCCGAGAGGGGTGAAAAACTGTTTTTT	CASTALAERGEKLFF
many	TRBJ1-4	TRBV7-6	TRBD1	TGTGCCAGCAGCCTCGAGGGACAGCCTAATGAAAAACTGTTTTTT	CASSLEGQPNEKLFF
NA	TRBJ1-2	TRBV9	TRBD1	TGTGCCATCTCTACGGACAGGGGGTCCTATGGCTACACCTTC	CAISTDRGSYGYTF
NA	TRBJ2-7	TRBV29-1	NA	TGCAGCGTTGAAGCGGTGGGTTCCACCTACGAGCAGTACTTC	CSVEAVGSTYEQYF
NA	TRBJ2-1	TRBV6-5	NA	TGTGCCACCAGAGGGGCTACCGGGGGATACAATGAGCAGTTCTTC	CATRGATGGYNEQFF
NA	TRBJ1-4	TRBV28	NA	TGTGCCAGCAGTCCCCTACAGGATGAAAAACTGTTTTTT	CASSPLQDEKLFF
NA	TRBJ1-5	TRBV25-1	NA	TGTGCCAGCAGTGAGGGAGGGTTTCAGCCCCAGCATTTT	CASSEGGFQPQHF
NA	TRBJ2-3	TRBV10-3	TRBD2	TGTGCCATCAGTGAGGGACTAGCGGGAGGGGGACGCACAGATACGCAGTATTTT	CAISEGLAGGGRTDTQYF
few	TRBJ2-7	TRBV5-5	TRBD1	TGTGCCAGCAGCTTACAGGGGGCGTCGGTCTACGAGCAGTACTTC	CASSLQGASVYEQYF
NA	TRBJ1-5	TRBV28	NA	TGTGCCAGCAGAAAGGGAGGGGTGCCCCAGCATTTT	CASRKGGVPQHF
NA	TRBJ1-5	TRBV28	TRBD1	TGTGCCAGCAGTCGAGCCGGGACAGGGGGCTATCAGCCCCAGCATTTT	CASSRAGTGGYQPQHF
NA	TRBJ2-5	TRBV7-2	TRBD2	TGTGCCAGCAGGAGAGCGGGAGGGCTGCAAGAGACCCAGTACTTC	CASRRAGGLQETQYF
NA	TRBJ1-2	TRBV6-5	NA	TGTGCCAGCAGTTCCACGGTTAACTATGGCTACACCTTC	CASSSTVNYGYTF
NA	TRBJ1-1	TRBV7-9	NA	TGTGCCAGCAGCTTATATCAGTCCACTGAAGCTTTCTTT	CASSLYQSTEAFF
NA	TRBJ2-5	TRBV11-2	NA	TGTGCCAGCAGCGGGGGACCGGTCGGTGAGACCCAGTACTTC	CASSGGPVGETQYF
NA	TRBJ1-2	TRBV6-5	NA	TGTGCCAGCAGCCGAGCGGCGGACTATGGCTACACCTTC	CASSRAADYGYTF
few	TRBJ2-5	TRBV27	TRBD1	TGTGCCAGCAGTGGGACAGGGCCTCAAGAGACCCAGTACTTC	CASSGTGPQETQYF
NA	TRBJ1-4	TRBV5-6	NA	TGTGCCAGCAGCCTAGGCAGCAATGAAAAACTGTTTTTT	CASSLGSNEKLFF
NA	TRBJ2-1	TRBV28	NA	TGTGCCAGCAGGTTTCCCACAGGGGAGGGGAACAATGAGCAGTTCTTC	CASRFPTGEGNNEQFF
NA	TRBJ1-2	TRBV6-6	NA	TGTGCCAGCAGTCGACAGGAGAATTGGTTC	CASSRQENWF